The clone carrying this T cell receptor beta chain came up many times. Antigen unknown. Between the trimmed V and J ends, which lost 6 bases and 5 bases, there was a span of 13 bases. Germline CDR1 SNHLY, CDR2 FYNNEI. The CDR3 has 14 amino acids. The data originate from a study of regulatory T cells in long-lasting Graves disease. Findings and limits, study-wide: Researchers examined only peripheral blood and not thyroid tissue. Persistent Graves' patients showed a TCR diversity that was lower than that of newly diagnosed ones. Gene preferences differed: TRBV28, TRBJ1-2, TRBJ2-5 in persistent cases.

TCR beta libraries were built with iRepertoire HTBI primers and Arm-PCR of CDR3 regions. TCRdb analysed the multiplex PCR reads with MiXCR anew, one entry per CDR3 protein. This table has 200,000 to 250,000 distinct CDR3 sequences, roughly 18% appearing once. The time point is: newly diagnosed GD, antithyroid drugs for less than 3 months. With RNA extracted from PBMCs as input, the TCR library was made. The sample also formed part of further work on T cells in Graves' hyperthyroidism and ophthalmopathy.

The chain recombines TRBV2 with TRBJ1-4, with D possibly matching TRBD1 (5 bases). The sequence derives from a woman aged 30 to 39 with Graves disease. Sample: peripheral blood mononuclear cells (PBMCs), taken at new diagnosis, from a patient treated with antithyroid drugs. The CDR3 protein is CASSPRDSNEKLFF. Here the CDR3 DNA reads TGTGCCAGCAGCCCCCGGGACTCGAATGAAAAACTGTTTTTT.